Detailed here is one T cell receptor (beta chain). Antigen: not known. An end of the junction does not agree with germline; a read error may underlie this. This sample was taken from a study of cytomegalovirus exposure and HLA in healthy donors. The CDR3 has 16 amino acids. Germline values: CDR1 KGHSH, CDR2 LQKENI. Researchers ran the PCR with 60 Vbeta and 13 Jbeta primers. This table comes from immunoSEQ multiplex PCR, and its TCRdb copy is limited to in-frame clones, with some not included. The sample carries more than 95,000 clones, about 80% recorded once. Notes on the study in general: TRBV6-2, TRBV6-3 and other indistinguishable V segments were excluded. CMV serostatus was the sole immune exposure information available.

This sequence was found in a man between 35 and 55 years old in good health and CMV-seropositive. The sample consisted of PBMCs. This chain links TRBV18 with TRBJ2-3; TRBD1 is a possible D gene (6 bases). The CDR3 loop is CTSSLGQAGAADTQYF. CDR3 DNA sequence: TGTACCAGCTCACTTGGTCAGGCAGGGGCAGCAGATACGCAGTATTTT.